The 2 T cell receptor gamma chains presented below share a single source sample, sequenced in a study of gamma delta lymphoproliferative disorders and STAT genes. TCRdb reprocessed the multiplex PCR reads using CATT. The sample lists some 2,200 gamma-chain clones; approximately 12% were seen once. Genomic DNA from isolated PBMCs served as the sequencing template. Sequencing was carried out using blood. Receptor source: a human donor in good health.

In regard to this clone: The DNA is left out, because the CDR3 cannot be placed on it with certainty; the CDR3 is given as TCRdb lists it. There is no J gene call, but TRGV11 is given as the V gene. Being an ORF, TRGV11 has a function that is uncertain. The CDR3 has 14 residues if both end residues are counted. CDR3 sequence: CTTVPPRRDYKKLF.

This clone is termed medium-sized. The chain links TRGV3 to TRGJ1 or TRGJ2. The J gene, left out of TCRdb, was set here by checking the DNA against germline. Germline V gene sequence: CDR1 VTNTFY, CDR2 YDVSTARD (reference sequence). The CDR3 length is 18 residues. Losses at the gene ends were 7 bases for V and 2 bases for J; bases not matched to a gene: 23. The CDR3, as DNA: TGTGCCACCTGTGCGAAAGTGGGGGGATCCACTGATTATTATAAGAAACTCTTT. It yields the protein CATCAKVGGSTDYYKKLF.